The 17 T cell receptor beta chains in this list originate from one sample, sequenced in a study of T-cell memory formation after mild COVID-19. TCRdb ran MiXCR on the 5' RACE reads and lists one entry per CDR3 protein. Here the sample spans 290,000 or so distinct CDR3 sequences, just under 20% being singletons. Sequenced input: PBMCs or a T cell subset sorted from them (not recorded which). These receptors were obtained from a young man who had mild COVID-19 (a few samples of this study predate the infection). Cell type and time point are not known.

V is TRBV5-1 and J is TRBJ1-1; 7 positions agree with TRBD1. This CDR3 region has 17 residues. V was pared by 4 bases and J by 0 bases, with 12 bases of the junction left unmatched. Germline values: CDR1 SGHRS, CDR2 YFSETQ. The CDR3 loop reads CASSPWDSAHLNTEAFF. In DNA, the CDR3 is TGCGCCAGCAGCCCTTGGGACAGTGCCCACCTGAACACTGAAGCTTTCTTT.

The chain uses TRBV7-2 and TRBJ1-2; 7 nucleotides agree with TRBD1. Germline V gives CDR1 SGHTA, CDR2 FQGNSA. The V segment lost 0 bases and the J segment 4 bases; nucleotides outside the gene matches: 5. This CDR3 has 15 residues. CDR3 in amino acids: CASSLALQGVYGYTF. CDR3 nucleotide sequence: TGTGCCAGCAGCTTAGCCCTGCAGGGGGTCTATGGCTACACCTTC.

This clonotype ranks as medium-sized. V and J are TRBV6-2 or TRBV6-3 and TRBJ2-5; unclear D gene. In germline, CDR1 is MNHEY, CDR2 SVGEGT. The germline V and J ends were trimmed by 5 bases and 2 bases, with 15 bases remaining between them. The CDR3 runs to 15 residues. The CDR3 coding sequence is TGTGCCAGCAGTGCCGGCACCAGTGATCAAGAGACCCAGTACTTC. Protein sequence: CASSAGTSDQETQYF.

This clonotype has more than one count but fewer than ten. V usage is TRBV15 and J usage is TRBJ1-1; possible D gene TRBD1, 5 bases. Germline CDR1 and CDR2: LNHNV and YYDKDF (reference sequence). This CDR3 has 14 amino acids. V gave up 1 base and J gave up 3 bases, with 9 bases separating them. As DNA, the CDR3 is TGTGCCACCAGCAGAGGGACACGGGACACTGAAGCTTTCTTT. Translated, it gives CATSRGTRDTEAFF. Based on the CDR3 plus reference TRBV15 and TRBJ1-1, the full variable domain is DAMVIQNPRYQVTQFGKPVTLSCSQTLNHNVMYWYQQKSSQAPKLLFHYYDKDFNNEADTPDNFQSRRPNTSFCFLDIRSPGLGDTAMYLCATSRGTRDTEAFFGQGTRLTVV.

This clonotype was seen more than once but under ten times. V gene TRBV7-6 combines with J gene TRBJ1-2; D unresolved. Trimming removed 1 base from V and 8 bases from J, with 8 bases in between. CDR3 length: 12 residues. CDR1 is SGHVS and CDR2 is FNYEAQ in the germline V gene. The CDR3: CASSLDGWGYTF. DNA of the CDR3: TGTGCCAGCAGCTTAGACGGCTGGGGCTACACCTTC.

The V call is TRBV19, the J call TRBJ2-3; maybe TRBD1 (5 bases). The CDR3 totals 14 residues. Germline V gives CDR1 LNHDA, CDR2 SQIVND (reference sequence). Trimming pared 3 bases from V and 1 base from J, leaving 8 bases between. The CDR3 DNA follows: TGTGCCAGTAGTATCTCCAGGGGCACAGATACGCAGTATTTT. As protein: CASSISRGTDTQYF. The full variable domain, rest sourced from reference TRBV19 and TRBJ2-3, is DGGITQSPKYLFRKEGQNVTLSCEQNLNHDAMYWYRQDPGQGLRLIYYSQIVNDFQKGDIAEGYSVSREKKESFPLTVTSAQKNPTAFYLCASSISRGTDTQYFGPGTRLTVL.

The V and J genes are TRBV28 and TRBJ1-1; TRBD1 matches at 8 bases. Germline CDR1 MDHEN, CDR2 SYDVKM. The J segment lost 5 bases and the V segment lost 7 bases, leaving 6 bases of the junction unmatched. The CDR3 is made up of 13 amino acids. This CDR3 reads CASTPGGSTEAFF. For the CDR3, the DNA is TGTGCCAGCACGCCAGGGGGCAGTACTGAAGCTTTCTTT.

This clonotype was seen only a few times. V and J are TRBV24-1 and TRBJ2-1; D call uncertain. This CDR3 spans 11 amino acids. Germline CDR1 is KGHDR and CDR2 is SFDVKD. V was trimmed by 11 bases and J by 8 bases, leaving 12 bases between them. In DNA form, the CDR3 reads TGTGCCATTGGGCAGTCCTATGAGCAGTTCTTC. Translating gives CAIGQSYEQFF.

This clonotype was observed many times. The chain is built from TRBV7-8 and TRBJ2-1, with D possibly called TRBD1 or TRBD2 (5 bases each). Trimming stripped 6 bases from V and 0 bases from J, with 18 bases between. The CDR3 runs 17 residues. CDR1 is SGHVS and CDR2 is FQNEAQ in the germline V gene. The CDR3 DNA reads TGTGCCAGCAGATGGGGACGAGGTGGACGCTCCTACAATGAGCAGTTCTTC. Protein sequence: CASRWGRGGRSYNEQFF. Complete variable domain (other parts from reference TRBV7-8 and TRBJ2-1): GAGVSQSPRYKVAKRGQDVALRCDPISGHVSLFWYQQALGQGPEFLTYFQNEAQLDKSGLPSDRFFAERPEGSVSTLKIQRTQQEDSAVYLCASRWGRGGRSYNEQFFGPGTRLTVL.

This clonotype was counted between two and nine times. The CDR3 is CASTPEVAVYGYTF. Here the CDR3 DNA reads TGTGCCAGCACTCCCGAGGTAGCAGTCTATGGCTACACCTTC. J is TRBJ1-2 and V is TRBV6-2 or TRBV6-3; no clear D. Germline CDR1 and CDR2: MNHEY and SVGEGT. The CDR3 contains 14 residues. The V end lost 7 bases, the J end lost 4 bases, and 16 bases lay between the germline ends.

A few counts support this clonotype. In DNA, the CDR3 is TGCGCCAGCAGCTCGGACAGGGTGGCTGACTATGGCTACACCTTC. This translates into CASSSDRVADYGYTF. The chain carries TRBV5-1 and TRBJ1-2, with 8 bases that match TRBD1. V was clipped by 3 bases and J by 3 bases; unmatched bases: 7. The germline gives CDR1 SGHRS, CDR2 YFSETQ. This CDR3 comprises 15 residues.

There are a few counts of this clonotype. The J gene is TRBJ1-6, the V gene TRBV9; a possible D gene is TRBD1 (5 bases). CDR1 and CDR2 from the germline V gene are SGDLS and YYNGEE. Trimming shortened V by 0 bases and J by 5 bases, and 9 bases separated the two germline ends. The CDR3 spans 15 residues. The CDR3 DNA follows: TGTGCCAGCAGCGTAGGCCAGGGCAATAATTCACCCCTCCACTTT. It yields the protein CASSVGQGNNSPLHF. The full variable domain, in which reference TRBV9 and TRBJ1-6 provide the parts outside the CDR3, is DSGVTQTPKHLITATGQRVTLRCSPRSGDLSVYWYQQSLDQGLQFLIQYYNGEERAKGNILERFSAQQFPDLHSELNLSSLELGDSALYFCASSVGQGNNSPLHFGNGTRLTVT.

The table lists this clonotype with a few counts. V gene TRBV19 combines with J gene TRBJ1-2; 7 bases map to TRBD1. The germline V gene encodes CDR1 LNHDA and CDR2 SQIVND (reference sequence). The V and J ends lost 10 bases and 1 base, in that order; junction bases with no gene match: 9. The CDR3 extends over 14 amino acids. The CDR3 here is CAIKGAAINYGYTF. For the CDR3, the DNA is TGTGCCATCAAGGGGGCCGCGATTAACTATGGCTACACCTTC.

The rearrangement links TRBV6-5 to TRBJ2-6; weak D call: TRBD2 (6 bases). Germline V gives CDR1 MNHEY, CDR2 SVGAGI. This CDR3 contains 17 residues. Between the trimmed V and J ends, which lost 1 base and 0 bases, there was a span of 10 bases. DNA of the CDR3: TGTGCCAGCAGTTACTTTGGAGGGAGCTCTGGGGCCAACGTCCTGACTTTC. The encoded protein is CASSYFGGSSGANVLTF.

This clonotype was observed a handful of times. V and J are TRBV24-1 and TRBJ2-3, with D possibly matching TRBD1 (6 bases). Between the trimmed V and J ends, which lost 4 bases and 0 bases, there was a span of 10 bases. The CDR3 has 15 residues. Germline V lookup: CDR1 KGHDR, CDR2 SFDVKD. Here the CDR3 reads CATSDEQGSTDTQYF. As DNA, the CDR3 is TGTGCCACCAGTGACGAACAGGGCAGCACAGATACGCAGTATTTT.

This chain links TRBV23-1 with TRBJ2-7; possible D gene TRBD1, 5 bases. TRBV23-1 is marked as an open reading frame, function uncertain. Trimming took 6 bases from V and 1 from J, leaving 16 bases between them. CDR3 size: 15 residues. The DNA for the CDR3 is TGCGCCAGCAGAAGCCCGACAGCTTGGTCCTACGAGCAGTACTTC. It codes for CASRSPTAWSYEQYF.

The table lists this clonotype with a few counts. The chain couples TRBV5-1 to TRBJ2-3; D is perhaps TRBD2 (7 bases). V was clipped by 3 bases and J by 1 base, with 9 bases between them. Germline CDR1 and CDR2: SGHRS and YFSETQ. This CDR3 has 14 residues. CDR3 sequence: CASSWGGRTDTQYF. In nucleotides, the CDR3 is TGCGCCAGCAGCTGGGGGGGGCGCACAGATACGCAGTATTTT.